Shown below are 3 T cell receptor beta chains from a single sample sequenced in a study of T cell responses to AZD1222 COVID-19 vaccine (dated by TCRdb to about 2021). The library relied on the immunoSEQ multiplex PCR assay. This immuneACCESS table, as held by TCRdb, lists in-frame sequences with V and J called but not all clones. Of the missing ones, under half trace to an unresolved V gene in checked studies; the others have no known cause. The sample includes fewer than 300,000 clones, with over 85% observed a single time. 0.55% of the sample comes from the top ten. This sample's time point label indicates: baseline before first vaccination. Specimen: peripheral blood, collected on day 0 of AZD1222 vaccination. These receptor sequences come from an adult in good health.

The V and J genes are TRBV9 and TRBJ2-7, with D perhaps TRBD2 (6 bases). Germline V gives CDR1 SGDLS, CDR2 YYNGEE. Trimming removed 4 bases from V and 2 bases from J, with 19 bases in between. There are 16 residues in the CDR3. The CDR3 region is CASSTHSTAGTYEQYF. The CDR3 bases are TGTGCCAGCAGCACCCACTCAACAGCGGGTACCTACGAGCAGTACTTC. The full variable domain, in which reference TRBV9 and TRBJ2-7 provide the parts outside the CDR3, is DSGVTQTPKHLITATGQRVTLRCSPRSGDLSVYWYQQSLDQGLQFLIQYYNGEERAKGNILERFSAQQFPDLHSELNLSSLELGDSALYFCASSTHSTAGTYEQYFGPGTRLTVT.

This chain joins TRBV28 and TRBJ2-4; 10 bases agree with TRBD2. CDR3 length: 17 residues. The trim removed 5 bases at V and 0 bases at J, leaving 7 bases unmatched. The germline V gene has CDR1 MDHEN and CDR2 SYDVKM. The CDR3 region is CASSASSGGLAKNIQYF. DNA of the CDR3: TGTGCCAGCAGTGCCTCTAGCGGGGGCCTAGCCAAAAACATTCAGTACTTC.

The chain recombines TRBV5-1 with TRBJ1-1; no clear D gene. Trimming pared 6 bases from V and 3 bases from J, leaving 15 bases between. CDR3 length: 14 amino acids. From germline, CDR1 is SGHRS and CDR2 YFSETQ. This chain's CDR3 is CASTRFIGDTEAFF. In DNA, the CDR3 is TGCGCCAGCACCCGTTTTATCGGGGACACTGAAGCTTTCTTT.